The 16 T cell receptor beta chains below come from one sample, sequenced in a study of blood T cell repertoires in COVID-19. Assay used: immunoSEQ multiplex PCR; TCRdb lists only in-frame clones, some missing. This sample has fewer than 250,000 clones, with approximately 80% found just once. Input material: peripheral blood. Receptor source: a woman aged 45-60 years with acute or convalescent COVID-19.

This chain joins TRBV15 and TRBJ1-5; TRBD1 might be the D (6 bases). Trimming took off 5 bases at V and 2 bases at J, with 13 bases between the two ends. The CDR3 has 15 amino acids. The germline gives CDR1 LNHNV, CDR2 YYDKDF (reference sequence). CDR3: CATSDRDNGNQPQHF. The CDR3 DNA follows: TGTGCCACCAGCGACCGGGACAATGGCAATCAGCCCCAGCATTTT. The full variable domain, with the rest looked up from reference TRBV15 and TRBJ1-5, is DAMVIQNPRYQVTQFGKPVTLSCSQTLNHNVMYWYQQKSSQAPKLLFHYYDKDFNNEADTPDNFQSRRPNTSFCFLDIRSPGLGDTAMYLCATSDRDNGNQPQHFGDGTRLSIL.

This clone has just one count. The genes are TRBV28 and TRBJ1-2, with D possibly TRBD1 on 5 matching bases. Germline V gives CDR1 MDHEN, CDR2 SYDVKM. V lost 7 bases and J 1 base, leaving 10 bases between the germline ends. The CDR3 is 13 amino acids. The CDR3 region is CASKWGGNYGYTF. CDR3 coding DNA: TGTGCCAGCAAGTGGGGGGGTAACTATGGCTACACCTTC.

V gene TRBV10-3 combines with J gene TRBJ1-1; D remains ambiguous. Trimming took 4 bases from V and 1 from J, leaving 7 bases between them. Per the germline V gene, CDR1 is ENHRY and CDR2 is SYGVKD. The CDR3 extends over 13 amino acids. For the CDR3, the DNA is TGTGCCATCAGTGGCCACAAGAACACTGAAGCTTTCTTT. Translated: CAISGHKNTEAFF.

The V gene is TRBV6-5, the J gene TRBJ1-3, with D possibly TRBD1 on 6 matching bases. Trimming removed 6 bases at V and 3 bases at J, with 15 bases between. In germline, CDR1 is MNHEY, CDR2 SVGAGI. The CDR3 is 15 residues long. CDR3 coding DNA: TGTGCCAGCAGCCCAACTGACAGGCGTGGAAACACCATATATTTT. This sequence encodes CASSPTDRRGNTIYF.

The V call is TRBV28, the J call TRBJ2-6; 10 bases agree with TRBD1. The trim removed 7 bases at V and 1 base at J, leaving 7 bases unmatched. This CDR3 is 17 amino acids long. Germline assignment: CDR1 MDHEN and CDR2 SYDVKM. CDR3 sequence reads: CASTLRQGASGANVLTF. CDR3 DNA sequence: TGTGCCAGCACCCTACGACAGGGGGCGTCTGGGGCCAACGTCCTGACTTTC. Full variable domain (remainder filled in from reference TRBV28 and TRBJ2-6): DVKVTQSSRYLVKRTGEKVFLECVQDMDHENMFWYRQDPGLGLRLIYFSYDVKMKEKGDIPEGYSVSREKKERFSLILESASTNQTSMYLCASTLRQGASGANVLTFGAGSRLTVL.

J is TRBJ2-1 and V is TRBV6-5, with 9 bases matching TRBD1. Trimming removed 8 bases from V and 5 bases from J; junction bases left unmatched: 10. Germline lookup yields CDR1 MNHEY and CDR2 SVGAGI. CDR3 length: 15 amino acids. Here the CDR3 DNA reads TGTGCCAGCTTAGCCCCAGGGACAGGGAACAATGAGCAGTTCTTC. It translates to CASLAPGTGNNEQFF.

This chain connects TRBV3-1 (or the pseudogene TRBV3-2) to TRBJ2-3, with D possibly TRBD2 on 5 matching bases. V dropped 0 bases and J dropped 7 bases, with 8 bases sitting between them. The CDR3 runs to 13 residues. Per the germline V gene, CDR1 is LGHDT and CDR2 is YNNKEL (reference sequence). Here the CDR3 reads CASSQDPGNTQYF. DNA for the CDR3: TGTGCCAGCAGCCAAGATCCGGGGAATACGCAGTATTTT.

The V gene is TRBV28, the J gene TRBJ1-1; a weak D match, TRBD1 (6 bases). CDR3 length: 15 residues. Trimming pared 6 bases from V and 7 bases from J, leaving 21 bases between. Germline loops: CDR1 MDHEN, CDR2 SYDVKM. The CDR3 sequence is CASRPWGGNSIEAFF. The DNA for the CDR3 is TGTGCCAGCAGACCCTGGGGGGGCAACAGTATTGAAGCTTTCTTT.

The V and J genes are TRBV28 and TRBJ1-4; 7 bases fit TRBD1. Trimming took 5 bases from V and 6 from J; bases not matched to a gene: 6. The CDR3 spans 14 residues. CDR1 and CDR2 from the germline V gene are MDHEN and SYDVKM. Here the CDR3 DNA reads TGTGCCAGCAGTCGTAGGGGGCGCTATGAAAAACTGTTTTTT. It translates to CASSRRGRYEKLFF.

The V and J genes are TRBV24-1 and TRBJ2-5, with 11 positions matching TRBD2. Germline V gene data show CDR1 as KGHDR and CDR2 as SFDVKD. The CDR3 has 16 residues. V was clipped by 1 base and J by 4 bases; unmatched bases: 4. The CDR3 loop reads CATSDFSGRAGETQYF. CDR3 nucleotides: TGTGCCACCAGTGATTTTAGCGGGAGGGCCGGAGAGACCCAGTACTTC.

This chain links TRBV4-3 with TRBJ1-2; D is uncertain. Trimming cost V 0 bases and J 7 bases, with 18 bases left between them. The germline V gene encodes CDR1 LGHNA and CDR2 YSLEER. The CDR3 spans 16 residues. CDR3 sequence (DNA): TGCGCCAGCAGCCAAGATCGGGGAGGGTCTCATCGTGGCTACACCTTC. Translated, it gives CASSQDRGGSHRGYTF.

This clone was found once. The rearrangement joins TRBV27 to TRBJ1-4, with 9 positions matching TRBD1. Per the germline V gene, CDR1 is MNHEY and CDR2 is SMNVEV (reference sequence). V was clipped by 3 bases and J by 8 bases; unmatched bases: 10. There are 16 residues in the CDR3. DNA of the CDR3: TGTGCCAGCAGTTTCCTACCGGGACAGGGTCGGGAAAAACTGTTTTTT. It translates to CASSFLPGQGREKLFF.

This clone was recorded a few times. This rearrangement joins TRBV5-4 to TRBJ1-3, with D tentatively TRBD1 (6 bases). Trimming removed 3 bases from V and 11 bases from J, with 18 bases in between. In germline, CDR1 is SGHNT, CDR2 YYREEE (reference sequence). This CDR3 comprises 14 residues. The DNA for the CDR3 is TGTGCCAGCAGCTGGGATCTACAGGGAGTGCCCATATATTTT. Residues: CASSWDLQGVPIYF.

The CDR3 DNA sequence: TGTGCCTGGAGAGACTCAGGGAACAGCTATGGCTACACCTTC. This translates into CAWRDSGNSYGYTF. The chain joins TRBV30 to TRBJ1-2, with D possibly TRBD1 on 5 matching bases. There are 14 residues in the CDR3. Per germline, CDR1 GTSNPN and CDR2 SVGIG (reference sequence). V lost 3 bases, J lost 4 bases, and 15 bases lay in between. Looking up the rest from reference TRBV30 and TRBJ1-2 gives the full variable domain: SQTIHQWPATLVQPVGSPLSLECTVEGTSNPNLYWYRQAAGRGLQLLFYSVGIGQISSEVPQNLSASRPQDRQFILSSKKLLLSDSGFYLCAWRDSGNSYGYTFGSGTRLTVV.

The V and J genes are TRBV27 and TRBJ2-7, with TRBD1 identical over 10 bases. V lost 4 bases and J lost 6; bases outside the gene matches: 9. The CDR3 is 15 residues long. Germline CDR1 reads MNHEY; CDR2 reads SMNVEV (reference sequence). The CDR3 reads CASSSQTGGVGEQYF. The CDR3, as DNA: TGTGCCAGCAGTTCCCAGACAGGGGGCGTGGGCGAGCAGTACTTC.

This clone occurred a few times. This sequence joins TRBV3-1 (or the pseudogene TRBV3-2) and TRBJ2-1, with 8 bases identical to TRBD2. The germline gives CDR1 LGHDT, CDR2 YNNKEL (reference sequence). V shed 0 bases and J 0 bases; nucleotides not matched to a gene: 7. There are 18 residues in the CDR3. CDR3 nucleotides: TGTGCCAGCAGCCAAGATTCCCCGCTAGCGGGCTCCTACAATGAGCAGTTCTTC. Its translation: CASSQDSPLAGSYNEQFF.